This is a list of T cell receptor beta chains from one sample in a study of CD8+CD57+ T cells in acquired aplastic anemia. From the reads, TCRdb called clonotypes with MiXCR, one entry per CDR3 protein. Counted here are 170,000 or so distinct CDR3 sequences, more than 40% occurring once; the ten biggest clones make up 25% to 40%. Input material: sorted CD4+, CD8+, or CD8+CD57+ T cells (not recorded which) from PBMCs. Every receptor here comes from a human donor with aplastic anemia. The CDR3 runs from the conserved cysteine through the conserved F or W. A D gene is named only where the DNA matches it firmly. Where a row states a size, it is once, few, many or the class of an expanded clone; other rows omit it.

cdr3_length	d_call	clone_size	v_call	j_call	cdr3_aa	cdr3_nt
13	.	.	TRBV29-1	TRBJ1-3	CSARTGPGNTIYF	TGCAGCGCCAGGACTGGGCCTGGAAACACCATATATTTT
14	TRBD2	many	TRBV5-1	TRBJ2-7	CASSLAGSSYEQYF	TGTGCCAGCAGCTTAGCGGGTTCCTCCTACGAGCAGTACTTC
15	.	.	TRBV28	TRBJ1-6	CASSHRGDYNSPLHF	TGTGCCAGCAGCCATAGAGGGGATTATAATTCACCCCTCCACTTT
13	.	.	TRBV7-9	TRBJ2-7	CASRDAASYEQYF	TGTGCCAGTCGGGACGCAGCCTCCTACGAGCAGTACTTC
20	.	many	TRBV11-1	TRBJ2-6	CASSLAPSSHPQGGANVLTF	TGTGCCAGCAGCTTAGCGCCTTCCTCGCACCCTCAAGGTGGGGCCAACGTCCTGACTTTC
15	TRBD2	many	TRBV5-1	TRBJ2-7	CASSFIREGQGEQYF	TGCGCCAGCAGCTTCATCCGGGAGGGCCAAGGCGAGCAGTACTTC
13	.	.	TRBV14	TRBJ1-6	CASSQASRSPLHF	TGTGCCAGCAGCCAAGCTAGCCGGTCACCCCTCCACTTT
11	.	many	TRBV4-1	TRBJ1-2	CASRGLDGYTF	TGCGCCAGCAGGGGGTTGGATGGCTACACCTTC
14	.	many	TRBV19	TRBJ1-3	CASSIWGTGNTIYF	TGTGCCAGTAGTATCTGGGGGACTGGAAACACCATATATTTT
13	.	.	TRBV29-1	TRBJ1-1	CSVESVGVTEAFF	TGCAGCGTTGAATCTGTCGGGGTAACTGAAGCTTTCTTT
19	TRBD2	many	TRBV4-3	TRBJ2-5	CASSQDLGAGAGGEETQYF	TGCGCCAGCAGCCAAGATCTCGGAGCGGGAGCGGGAGGAGAAGAGACCCAGTACTTC
15	TRBD1	few	TRBV11-2	TRBJ1-4	CASSPGGRRSEKLFF	TGTGCCAGCAGCCCAGGGGGGAGAAGAAGTGAAAAACTGTTTTTT
16	TRBD1	many	TRBV5-1	TRBJ2-1	CASSSAGQGLYNEQFF	TGCGCCAGCAGCTCCGCGGGACAGGGACTCTACAATGAGCAGTTCTTC
13	.	.	TRBV24-1	TRBJ1-1	CATSDFPNTEAFF	TGTGCCACCAGTGATTTCCCAAACACTGAAGCTTTCTTT
16	.	few	TRBV5-4	TRBJ2-5	CASSSLQGGSPETQYF	TGTGCCAGCAGCTCGTTGCAGGGGGGGAGTCCGGAGACCCAGTACTTC
16	.	many	TRBV20-1	TRBJ2-2	CSARDRSRLDTGELFF	TGCAGTGCTAGAGATCGAAGTAGGCTGGACACCGGGGAGCTGTTTTTT
11	.	.	TRBV7-3	TRBJ2-2	CASSMTGELFF	TGTGCCAGCAGCATGACAGGGGAGCTGTTTTTT
15	TRBD1	once	TRBV7-2	TRBJ1-2	CASSPEGQRNYGYTF	TGTGCCAGCAGCCCAGAGGGACAGAGAAACTATGGCTACACCTTC
13	TRBD1	.	TRBV20-1	TRBJ2-7	CSARGQGGLEQYF	TGCAGTGCACGGGGACAGGGAGGCCTCGAGCAGTACTTC
12	TRBD1	.	TRBV6-1	TRBJ1-5	CASSRQGQPQHF	TGTGCCAGCAGCCGACAGGGTCAGCCCCAGCATTTT
17	.	.	TRBV2	TRBJ2-3	CASNGRGSRGDTDTQYF	TGTGCCAGCAATGGCAGGGGTTCCCGAGGGGACACAGATACGCAGTATTTT
17	TRBD1	many	TRBV4-1	TRBJ1-6	CASSRPDRSSYNSPLHF	TGCGCCAGCAGCCGACCGGACAGGAGCTCCTATAATTCACCCCTCCACTTT
16	.	.	TRBV5-1	TRBJ1-4	CASSLVLGGFFGKLFF	TGCGCCAGCAGCTTGGTATTGGGGGGGTTTTTTGGAAAACTGTTTTTT
14	.	.	TRBV4-3	TRBJ1-1	CASSQEGPNTEAFF	TGCGCCAGCAGCCAAGAGGGACCGAACACTGAAGCTTTCTTT
17	TRBD1	many	TRBV24-1	TRBJ2-7	CATSESSPGQGAYEQYF	TGTGCCACCAGTGAATCCTCCCCCGGACAGGGGGCCTACGAGCAGTACTTC
12	.	many	TRBV14	TRBJ2-1	CASRLLGGEQFF	TGTGCCAGCAGACTCCTAGGTGGTGAGCAGTTCTTC
14	.	.	TRBV2	TRBJ1-1	CASRVGVQYPEAFF	TGTGCCAGCAGGGTAGGAGTCCAGTATCCTGAAGCTTTCTTT
14	TRBD1	few	TRBV5-6	TRBJ1-6	CASSWDRGSSPLHF	TGTGCCAGCAGCTGGGACAGGGGAAGTTCACCCCTCCACTTT
15	TRBD2	.	TRBV20-1	TRBJ2-5	CSARYSGGAGETQYF	TGCAGTGCTAGATACAGCGGGGGGGCTGGAGAGACCCAGTACTTC
13	TRBD2	many	TRBV4-1	TRBJ2-1	CASSQGRENEQFF	TGCGCCAGCAGCCAGGGGAGGGAGAATGAGCAGTTCTTC
11	.	few	TRBV29-1	TRBJ2-7	CSVAGGNEQYF	TGCAGCGTCGCAGGGGGGAACGAGCAGTACTTC
14	TRBD2	.	TRBV3-1	TRBJ2-1	CASSFGLGNNEQFF	TGTGCCAGCAGTTTTGGACTAGGGAACAATGAGCAGTTCTTC
14	TRBD2	few	TRBV29-1	TRBJ2-7	CSAVTSASIYEQYF	TGCAGCGCGGTGACTAGCGCGAGTATATACGAGCAGTACTTC
16	TRBD1	once	TRBV2	TRBJ1-1	CASSGDREGGRAEAFF	TGTGCCAGCAGTGGAGACAGGGAAGGAGGAAGGGCTGAAGCTTTCTTT
14	TRBD2	many	TRBV2	TRBJ2-5	CASKVSGYQETQYF	TGTGCCAGCAAGGTTAGCGGGTACCAAGAGACCCAGTACTTC